This paragraph covers one T cell receptor (beta chain) sequence. The record originates from a study of cytomegalovirus exposure and HLA in healthy donors. PCR used 60 Vbeta primers and 13 Jbeta primers. Clones were sequenced by immunoSEQ multiplex PCR, and TCRdb holds only the in-frame ones, with some missing. The sample holds roughly 150,000 clones; just under 75% are singletons and the top ten take about 1.5%. Per the germline V gene, CDR1 is SGHAT and CDR2 is FQNNGV. This CDR3 is built from 11 residues. Trimming took off 0 bases at V and 10 bases at J, with 6 bases between the two ends. The chain couples TRBV11-2 to TRBJ1-1; no reliable D call. The sequencing sample was made of PBMCs. This TCR came from a woman aged 18-35 years in good health and CMV-seronegative. DNA for the CDR3: TGTGCCAGCAGCTTAGATCACAGAGCTTTCTTT. Amino acids: CASSLDHRAFF.